This T cell receptor (beta chain) was documented in a study of graft-versus-host responses after intestinal transplantation. Study-level information: Recipients had multivisceral, liver-intestinal, or isolated intestinal transplants.

The data were produced by immunoSEQ multiplex PCR, yet TCRdb's version contains in-frame clones alone and is incomplete. The repertoire holds around 110,000 clones, with approximately 93% as singletons. With V trimmed by 4 bases and J by 3 bases, 7 bases remained unmatched. The germline V gene encodes CDR1 SGHNT and CDR2 YYREEE (reference sequence). The CDR3 is 15 residues long. Study results and limitations: Individuals carrying graft-donor T cell macrochimerism showed high graft-versus-host to host-versus-graft clonal ratios in allografts.

This clone came up once. The antigen is not known. The sequence was obtained from a human donor who was the organ donor for an intestinal transplant. The material sequenced was unstimulated CD8+ T cells sorted from spleen or lymph node cells, taken before transplant. The chain is built from TRBV5-4 and TRBJ2-1; 7 positions agree with TRBD1. Here the CDR3 reads CASSTQGNYYNEQFF. The CDR3 coding sequence is TGTGCCAGCAGCACACAGGGGAACTACTACAATGAGCAGTTCTTC.